This TCR beta chain derives from a study of cytomegalovirus exposure and HLA in healthy donors (dated by TCRdb to about 2017). Background for the entire study: The 670 or so repertoires of the first cohort and the 110 or so validation repertoires were produced on the same platform, according to a later analysis. The study aimed to test whether cataloging public T cell receptors could reveal signatures of past pathogen exposure. Along with the approximately 700-subject first cohort, a separate validation cohort of over a hundred different subjects was used. To predict cytomegalovirus infection status, the study combined high-throughput TCR immunosequencing, statistical association of individual TCRs with disease status, and machine learning. Points the paper makes about the study in general: Most TCR sequences were observed very rarely across donors, whereas some public TCRs were present in many individuals. In the study, some 160 TCR beta chains were listed as associated with cytomegalovirus. The classifier was reported to diagnose cytomegalovirus status with high specificity and sensitivity in both the original cohort and the validation cohort. The authors suggested that the approach could potentially be generalized to other disease states and immunological phenotypes. A few of the identified cytomegalovirus-associated TCR beta chains were confirmed in vitro to be specific for cytomegalovirus antigens. Of the cluster scores, roughly 93% were above 0 in a later analysis, which found that TCRs clustered in the first cohort also tended to co-occur in the 120 or so validation repertoires. A later analysis lacked HLA typing for the validation cohort, so it scored co-occurrence in that cohort across all 110 or so repertoires.

Comments on this clone: Its antigen is not yet known. No base-level quality is on record; no much larger clone is a single base apart.

Library generation was performed with the immunoSEQ multiplex PCR assay. Under the source paper's analysis protocol: A statistical classification framework was built for diagnosing cytomegalovirus status from the catalog of TCR beta chain sequences. TCRdb limited this immuneACCESS table to in-frame rearrangements with V and J called. A share of clones is missing; checked studies link under half to unresolved V genes, and the rest is unexplained. V, J and clone size reflect that table, while D and trimming were determined from the DNA. This sample has tens of thousands of clones in its table, and roughly 95% of those were observed once. The ten most abundant clones make up 0.69% of the sample. From the cysteine through the phenylalanine, the CDR3 covers 14 amino acids. Only the CDR3 DNA stays, 42 bases, in frame from base 1. CDR1 and CDR2 are drawn from the germline V gene: SGHDT, YYEEEE. Clipping removes 0 bases from V and 9 bases from J, with 6 as the unmatched junction base count.

The donors were included in the validation cohort of over a hundred subjects, a group kept apart from the roughly 730-subject first cohort. The rearranged segments are TRBV5-6 and TRBJ2-3; TRBD1 lines up with 8 middle nucleotides. This receptor was obtained from a woman aged 18-29 years in good health and CMV-seronegative. The source material was PBMCs. In nucleotide form, the sequence is TGTGCCAGCAGCTTGGGACAGGGGCCGGGCACGCAGTATTTT. Translated, this gives CASSLGQGPGTQYF.